A selection of T cell receptor beta chains follows, all from one sample in a study of T-cell reconstitution after alpha-beta-depleted transplantation in children. MiXCR, run by TCRdb on the PCR reads, gives a single entry per CDR3 protein. The sample includes over 400,000 distinct CDR3 sequences, over 40% seen only once; the top ten take 27%. Sample: PBMCs, taken before TCRalphabeta/CD19-depleted stem cell transplant. These receptor sequences come from a girl aged 2-10 years with aplastic anemia, due to receive a stem cell transplant. Each CDR3 is given with its conserved first and last residue. D genes are given only for firm matches. Clone sizes are given selectively: once, few, many, or a class where the clone is expanded.

V	size	D	J	CDR3	DNA
TRBV25-1	NA	TRBD2	TRBJ2-1	CASSPGLAGDTSYNEQFF	TGTGCCAGCAGTCCCGGACTAGCGGGAGATACCTCCTACAATGAGCAGTTCTTC
TRBV12-3/TRBV12-4	many	TRBD1	TRBJ1-5	CASRPGQMSNQPQHF	TGTGCCAGCAGGCCGGGACAGATGAGCAATCAGCCCCAGCATTTT
TRBV20-1	many	NA	TRBJ2-5	CSASDNQETQYF	TGCAGTGCTTCGGACAACCAAGAGACCCAGTACTTC
TRBV4-1	NA	NA	TRBJ2-2	CASREQGSRGELFF	TGCGCCAGCAGGGAACAGGGTAGCAGGGGGGAGCTGTTTTTT
TRBV4-2	NA	NA	TRBJ1-2	CASSQDVFQGGYGYTF	TGTGCCAGCAGCCAAGATGTTTTTCAGGGAGGCTATGGCTACACCTTC
TRBV5-1	NA	NA	TRBJ2-7	CASSLERESYEQYF	TGCGCCAGCAGCTTGGAAAGGGAATCCTACGAGCAGTACTTC
TRBV2	NA	TRBD1	TRBJ1-4	CASSLTGNEKLFF	TGTGCCAGTTCCCTGACAGGGAACGAAAAACTGTTTTTT
TRBV21-1	NA	NA	TRBJ1-5	CASSSPAGPPGPPHQPQHF	TGTGCCAGCTCGTCCCCCGCAGGACCCCCAGGACCCCCACATCAGCCCCAGCATTTT
TRBV5-5	NA	NA	TRBJ2-7	CASSPPQRAYEQYF	TGTGCCAGCAGCCCTCCCCAGAGAGCCTACGAGCAGTACTTC
TRBV4-1	few	NA	TRBJ2-7	CASSPLGSGLRGEQYF	TGCGCCAGCAGCCCTCTAGGGAGCGGGCTTCGGGGCGAGCAGTACTTC
TRBV2	NA	TRBD1	TRBJ1-2	CASSRDGQGYRYTF	TGTGCCAGCAGCAGAGACGGACAGGGATACCGCTACACCTTC
TRBV20-1	NA	TRBD2	TRBJ2-1	CSAPRGLAGNEQFF	TGCAGTGCCCCTCGTGGGCTAGCGGGCAATGAGCAGTTCTTC
TRBV7-8	many	NA	TRBJ2-5	CASSPTTGPQETQYF	TGTGCCAGCAGCCCTACGACTGGGCCCCAAGAGACCCAGTACTTC
TRBV2	few	TRBD2	TRBJ2-7	CASSEWAGGSYEQYF	TGTGCCAGCAGTGAATGGGCGGGAGGGTCCTACGAGCAGTACTTC
TRBV29-1	few	NA	TRBJ2-7	CSVEDYEQYF	TGCAGCGTTGAGGATTACGAGCAGTACTTC
TRBV14	few	TRBD1	TRBJ1-1	CASSRLGQGGEAFF	TGTGCCAGCAGCCGCCTTGGACAGGGTGGTGAAGCTTTCTTT
TRBV7-9	NA	TRBD1	TRBJ2-7	CASSNYRGHEQYF	TGTGCCAGCAGCAATTACAGGGGCCACGAGCAGTACTTC
TRBV4-1	once	TRBD2	TRBJ2-4	CASSQIAGVAKNIQYF	TGCGCCAGCAGCCAAATAGCGGGAGTGGCCAAAAACATTCAGTACTTC
TRBV20-1	NA	TRBD2	TRBJ2-3	CSARDPTSGRPYTQYF	TGCAGTGCTAGAGATCCGACTAGCGGGAGACCGTATACGCAGTATTTT
TRBV2	few	TRBD1	TRBJ1-3	CASSSGQFYSTSGNTIYF	TGTGCCAGCAGTTCGGGACAGTTCTATTCAACGTCTGGAAACACCATATATTTT
TRBV29-1	NA	TRBD1	TRBJ2-7	CSVERQGYEQYF	TGCAGCGTTGAAAGACAGGGCTACGAGCAGTACTTC
TRBV6-1	once	TRBD2	TRBJ2-3	CASSSLAGVHGYTQYF	TGTGCCAGCAGCTCACTAGCGGGGGTCCACGGGTATACGCAGTATTTT
TRBV5-6	NA	NA	TRBJ2-3	CASSSFLEGTDTQYF	TGTGCCAGCAGCTCCTTCCTGGAGGGCACAGATACGCAGTATTTT
TRBV7-9	few	TRBD2	TRBJ2-3	CASSRLLAGVVTDTQYF	TGTGCCAGCAGCCGACTTCTAGCGGGAGTCGTCACAGATACGCAGTATTTT
TRBV10-2	NA	NA	TRBJ2-7	CASSDRGNHYSYEQYF	TGCGCCAGCAGTGATAGAGGGAACCATTACAGCTACGAGCAGTACTTC
TRBV5-5	few	NA	TRBJ1-1	CASSFPGRNTEAFF	TGTGCCAGCAGCTTCCCAGGGCGGAACACTGAAGCTTTCTTT
TRBV5-5	many	NA	TRBJ1-5	CASSSIRDAGVGQPQHF	TGTGCCAGCAGCTCAATCCGGGACGCAGGTGTTGGCCAGCCCCAGCATTTT
TRBV7-6	NA	TRBD1	TRBJ2-5	CASSLAPGQGSETQYF	TGTGCCAGCAGCTTAGCGCCGGGACAGGGTAGTGAGACCCAGTACTTC
TRBV7-9	medium-sized	NA	TRBJ2-1	CASSPSESSYNEQFF	TGTGCCAGCAGCCCTAGCGAGAGCTCCTACAATGAGCAGTTCTTC
TRBV3-1	NA	NA	TRBJ2-5	CASSQEDSLMGETQYF	TGTGCCAGCAGCCAAGAAGACAGTCTAATGGGAGAGACCCAGTACTTC
TRBV10-2	NA	NA	TRBJ2-1	CASSGVASTYNEQFF	TGCGCCAGCAGTGGGGTGGCTAGCACGTACAATGAGCAGTTCTTC
TRBV12-3/TRBV12-4	once	NA	TRBJ1-1	CASSTRDEAFF	TGTGCCAGCAGTACCCGGGACGAAGCTTTCTTT
TRBV20-1	NA	TRBD2	TRBJ2-3	CSAPAGGSDTQNF	TGCAGTGCACCAGCGGGAGGCTCAGATACGCAGAATTTT
TRBV18	many	NA	TRBJ2-7	CASSPWAGSYEQYF	TGTGCCAGCTCACCATGGGCCGGCAGCTACGAGCAGTACTTC
TRBV28	few	NA	TRBJ1-4	CASSPWGTNEKLFF	TGTGCCAGCAGTCCATGGGGTACTAATGAAAAACTGTTTTTT
TRBV29-1	NA	TRBD1	TRBJ2-7	CSVERDSAYEQYF	TGCAGCGTTGAAAGGGACAGCGCCTACGAGCAGTACTTC
TRBV3-1	NA	NA	TRBJ1-3	CASSHTSGNTIYF	TGTGCCAGCAGCCATACCTCTGGAAACACCATATATTTT
TRBV5-1	many	TRBD1	TRBJ2-3	CASFPDRGFADTQYF	TGCGCCAGCTTCCCGGACAGGGGGTTCGCAGATACGCAGTATTTT
TRBV6-5	NA	NA	TRBJ1-2	CASSYRNRGGYTF	TGTGCCAGCAGTTACCGGAACAGAGGTGGCTACACCTTC
TRBV29-1	NA	TRBD1	TRBJ1-2	CSVAGRGANYGYTF	TGCAGCGTTGCCGGCAGGGGGGCTAACTATGGCTACACCTTC
TRBV7-9	few	TRBD1	TRBJ2-1	CASSPGTGFYNEQFF	TGTGCCAGCAGCCCAGGGACAGGGTTTTACAATGAGCAGTTCTTC
TRBV7-9	NA	NA	TRBJ2-7	CASSLPGRGYEQYF	TGTGCCAGCAGCTTGCCGGGACGTGGCTACGAGCAGTACTTC
TRBV20-1	few	TRBD1	TRBJ1-2	CSAGTGTHGYTF	TGCAGTGCTGGGACAGGGACCCATGGCTACACCTTC
TRBV24-1	few	NA	TRBJ2-4	CATSDPERGAIQYF	TGTGCCACCAGTGATCCCGAAAGGGGGGCCATTCAGTACTTC
TRBV5-1	NA	NA	TRBJ2-2	CASSLRIASGELFF	TGCGCCAGCAGCCTAAGAATAGCCTCCGGGGAGCTGTTTTTT
TRBV20-1	many	NA	TRBJ2-4	CSASLGGNIQYF	TGCAGTGCTAGTTTGGGTGGAAACATTCAGTACTTC
TRBV18	NA	NA	TRBJ1-4	CASSASQSGNEKLFF	TGTGCCAGCTCAGCATCACAGAGCGGTAATGAAAAACTGTTTTTT
TRBV29-1	once	NA	TRBJ2-1	CSVEVRHKVSYNEQFF	TGCAGCGTTGAAGTGCGGCACAAGGTCTCCTACAATGAGCAGTTCTTC
TRBV5-1	many	TRBD1	TRBJ2-7	CASSPTRDRAYEQYF	TGCGCCAGCAGCCCGACCCGGGACAGGGCCTACGAGCAGTACTTC
TRBV12-3/TRBV12-4	NA	NA	TRBJ1-2	CASSLRPNGYTF	TGTGCCAGCAGTTTGCGTCCGAATGGCTACACCTTC
TRBV6-2/TRBV6-3	few	TRBD2	TRBJ2-7	CASSYITSGRYEQYF	TGTGCCAGCAGTTATATAACTAGCGGTCGGTACGAGCAGTACTTC
TRBV5-5	NA	NA	TRBJ2-2	CASSLWYRVLWAGELFF	TGTGCCAGCAGCTTGTGGTATCGGGTCCTATGGGCCGGGGAGCTGTTTTTT
TRBV12-3/TRBV12-4	NA	TRBD1	TRBJ1-1	CASSRRTGFMNTEAFF	TGTGCCAGCAGTCGACGGACAGGTTTTATGAACACTGAAGCTTTCTTT